These 20 T cell receptor beta chains share one sample of origin, sequenced in a study of blood T cell repertoires in COVID-19. TCRdb keeps only in-frame clones here, not all; method: immunoSEQ multiplex PCR. The sample lists about 260,000 clones; approximately 87% were seen once. The sequencing input was peripheral blood. The source is a woman aged 45-59 years with acute or convalescent COVID-19.

The chain has TRBV30 and TRBJ2-7, with a possible D match to TRBD1 (5 bases). Germline CDR1 GTSNPN, CDR2 SVGIG (reference sequence). The CDR3 extends over 12 amino acids. The V gene lost 3 bases and the J gene lost 6 bases, with 12 bases spanning the gap. The CDR3 DNA reads TGTGCCTGGAGAGATACAGGCTTCGAGCAGTACTTC. Its translation: CAWRDTGFEQYF.

In its sample, this clone was seen once. V gene TRBV28 combines with J gene TRBJ2-1; 12 bases line up with TRBD2. Germline trimming cut 6 bases from V and 6 bases from J; bases unmatched to any gene: 15. Germline V gene data show CDR1 as MDHEN and CDR2 as SYDVKM. The CDR3 spans 18 residues. The CDR3 coding sequence is TGTGCCAGCAGAACCCCGACTAGCGGGAGCCTGCTGATCAATGAGCAGTTCTTC. As protein: CASRTPTSGSLLINEQFF.

This clone has just one count. The chain employs TRBV7-3 and TRBJ2-3; D unresolved. Germline lookup yields CDR1 SGHTA and CDR2 FQGTGA. This CDR3 spans 14 amino acids. V was cut by 2 bases and J by 6 bases, with 12 bases left in between. The CDR3 is CASSLGPVQDTQYF. The DNA for the CDR3 is TGTGCCAGCAGCTTAGGGCCGGTACAGGATACGCAGTATTTT.

The rearrangement links TRBV24-1 to TRBJ2-3; 10 bases are shared with TRBD2. After removal of 9 bases from V and 9 bases from J, the junction contained 8 bases not matched to a gene. The germline CDR1 and CDR2 sequences are KGHDR and SFDVKD. The CDR3 contains 13 residues. Here the CDR3 reads CATQREGLGTQYF. CDR3 bases: TGTGCCACCCAGCGGGAGGGCCTAGGGACGCAGTATTTT.

This clone was detected only once. This chain links TRBV7-9 with TRBJ2-1; TRBD2 matches 7 bases. Germline values: CDR1 SEHNR, CDR2 FQNEAQ (reference sequence). This CDR3 spans 12 amino acids. V was clipped by 5 bases and J by 8 bases; unmatched bases: 3. CDR3 in DNA: TGTGCCAGCAGCCTTACTAGCGATGAGCAGTTCTTC. It is translated as CASSLTSDEQFF.

This clone was seen just once. One end of the junction varies from germline; a read error may be responsible. This chain connects TRBV7-7 to TRBJ2-3; 8 nucleotides line up with TRBD1. The CDR3 consists of 17 residues. Per the germline V gene, CDR1 is SSHAT and CDR2 is FNYEAQ (reference sequence). CDR3: CASSARSGGRSTDTQYF. The CDR3 DNA reads TGTGCTAGCAGCGCAAGGTCAGGGGGCAGGAGCACAGATACGCAGTATTTT.

J is TRBJ1-4 and V is TRBV11-2, with D possibly TRBD1 on 6 matching bases. Germline loops: CDR1 SGHAT, CDR2 FQNNGV. The CDR3 spans 17 residues. Trimming removed 3 bases from V and 7 bases from J, with 21 bases in between. CDR3 bases: TGTGCCAGCAGCTTCGCCCGAGGCGGGGGCTCTACTGAAAAACTGTTTTTT. It yields the protein CASSFARGGGSTEKLFF.

This sequence joins TRBV5-1 and TRBJ2-3; 11 nucleotides line up with TRBD2. V gave up 2 bases and J gave up 5 bases; unmatched junction bases: 10. The CDR3 extends over 17 amino acids. The V gene's germline CDR1 is SGHRS and CDR2 YFSETQ. Here the CDR3 DNA reads TGCGCCAGCAGCTTCCCTCCGGGACTAGCGGCTGAAGATACGCAGTATTTT. This sequence encodes CASSFPPGLAAEDTQYF.

This sequence joins TRBV4-1 and TRBJ1-1, with D perhaps TRBD1 (5 bases). V dropped 1 base and J dropped 4 bases, with 13 bases sitting between them. The CDR3 is 15 amino acids. Germline CDR1 and CDR2: MGHRA and YSYEKL. The CDR3: CASSQATTGITEAFF. The CDR3 nucleotides read TGCGCCAGCAGCCAAGCGACAACAGGTATCACTGAAGCTTTCTTT.

V usage is TRBV5-1 and J usage is TRBJ2-5; 8 bases fit TRBD1. The germline CDR1 and CDR2 sequences are SGHRS and YFSETQ. The ends lost 2 bases at V and 3 bases at J; junction bases unmatched: 6. This CDR3 is 15 amino acids long. The CDR3 region has the DNA TGCGCCAGCAGCTTCTTACAGGGGGGAGAAGAGACCCAGTACTTC. Amino acids: CASSFLQGGEETQYF.

The chain uses TRBV27 and TRBJ2-1; D uncertain. The germline V gene encodes CDR1 MNHEY and CDR2 SMNVEV (reference sequence). This CDR3 is built from 16 residues. V was pared by 0 bases and J by 4 bases, with 13 bases between. The CDR3 DNA sequence: TGTGCCAGCAGTTTATCATACTGGAGTCAATACAATGAGCAGTTCTTC. Translated: CASSLSYWSQYNEQFF.

This rearrangement joins TRBV7-8 to TRBJ2-1; 7 positions agree with TRBD2. The CDR3 consists of 17 residues. CDR1 is SGHVS and CDR2 is FQNEAQ in the germline V gene. The V gene end was trimmed by 4 bases and the J gene end by 1 base; junction bases not matched to a gene: 10. Written as DNA, the CDR3 is TGTGCCAGCAGCTCCAACCGGGCGGGAGTATCCTACAATGAGCAGTTCTTC. Translating it yields CASSSNRAGVSYNEQFF. The variable domain in full, with the rest retrieved from reference TRBV7-8 and TRBJ2-1, is GAGVSQSPRYKVAKRGQDVALRCDPISGHVSLFWYQQALGQGPEFLTYFQNEAQLDKSGLPSDRFFAERPEGSVSTLKIQRTQQEDSAVYLCASSSNRAGVSYNEQFFGPGTRLTVL.

Details on this clone: As the CDR3 is not closed by the conserved phenylalanine or tryptophan, this likely results from a read error. No DNA is shown, since the ends of the CDR3 on it are uncertain; the CDR3 is the one TCRdb lists. This chain joins TRBV10-1 and TRBJ1-2. The CDR3 sequence runs 12 residues, both termini included. CDR1 is WNHNN, CDR2 SYGVQD, per germline (reference sequence). This chain's CDR3 is CANGQKWRREKS.

This chain uses TRBV7-9 with TRBJ1-3, with D perhaps TRBD1 (6 bases). V was trimmed by 3 bases and J by 3 bases, leaving 12 bases between them. This CDR3 region has 15 residues. Germline assignment: CDR1 SEHNR and CDR2 FQNEAQ (reference sequence). CDR3: CASSFGGLNGNTIYF. In nucleotides, the CDR3 is TGTGCCAGCAGCTTCGGGGGGCTTAATGGAAACACCATATATTTT.

This chain connects TRBV10-3 to TRBJ2-2; tentative D call: TRBD2 (6 bases). V lost 4 bases, J lost 0 bases, and 15 bases lay in between. The CDR3 spans 17 residues. In germline, CDR1 is ENHRY, CDR2 SYGVKD. The CDR3 DNA reads TGTGCCATCAGTGGAGCCCTTAGCGGCGCGAACACCGGGGAGCTGTTTTTT. Translation: CAISGALSGANTGELFF.

This clone was seen just once. The chain uses TRBV2 and TRBJ2-5; tentative D call: TRBD2 (5 bases). CDR3 length: 13 amino acids. Trimming took off 1 base at V and 2 bases at J, with 5 bases between the two ends. The germline V gene has CDR1 SNHLY and CDR2 FYNNEI. The CDR3 spells CASSEGEQETQYF. In DNA form, the CDR3 reads TGTGCCAGCAGTGAAGGGGAGCAAGAGACCCAGTACTTC. The full variable domain, with the rest looked up from reference TRBV2 and TRBJ2-5, is EPEVTQTPSHQVTQMGQEVILRCVPISNHLYFYWYRQILGQKVEFLVSFYNNEISEKSEIFDDQFSVERPDGSNFTLKIRSTKLEDSAMYFCASSEGEQETQYFGPGTRLLVL.

In DNA form, the CDR3 reads TGTGCCAGCAGTGAAACTGCCTACAATGAGCAGTTCTTC. Its translation is CASSETAYNEQFF. The rearrangement links TRBV6-1 to TRBJ2-1; no clear D gene. Trimming removed 2 bases at V and 2 bases at J, with 4 bases between. Germline CDR1 MNHNS, CDR2 SASEGT. The CDR3 has 13 residues.

The chain is built from TRBV5-8 and TRBJ1-5; possibly TRBD1 for D (6 bases). The germline gives CDR1 SGHTS, CDR2 YDEGEE. CDR3 length: 14 amino acids. Trimming removed 4 bases from V and 6 bases from J, with 14 bases in between. CDR3 bases: TGTGCCAGCAGCCATACAGGGAAGGCTCAGCCCCAGCATTTT. Its protein product is CASSHTGKAQPQHF.

V usage is TRBV7-8 and J usage is TRBJ2-1, with TRBD2 identical over 8 bases. With V trimmed by 1 base and J by 6 bases, 5 bases remained unmatched. Germline V lookup: CDR1 SGHVS, CDR2 FQNEAQ. The CDR3 extends over 15 amino acids. The CDR3 DNA follows: TGTGCCAGCAGCTTAGGGGGCGGGAGGTTCAATGAGCAGTTCTTC. It translates to CASSLGGGRFNEQFF.

The rearrangement links TRBV10-3 to TRBJ1-3, with 10 nucleotides matching TRBD1. The trim removed 6 bases at V and 5 bases at J, leaving 7 bases unmatched. Germline V gene sequence: CDR1 ENHRY, CDR2 SYGVKD. The CDR3 covers 15 residues. The CDR3 DNA reads as TGTGCCATCAGAGGACAGGGGGAATCCAGAAACACCATATATTTT. It encodes CAIRGQGESRNTIYF.